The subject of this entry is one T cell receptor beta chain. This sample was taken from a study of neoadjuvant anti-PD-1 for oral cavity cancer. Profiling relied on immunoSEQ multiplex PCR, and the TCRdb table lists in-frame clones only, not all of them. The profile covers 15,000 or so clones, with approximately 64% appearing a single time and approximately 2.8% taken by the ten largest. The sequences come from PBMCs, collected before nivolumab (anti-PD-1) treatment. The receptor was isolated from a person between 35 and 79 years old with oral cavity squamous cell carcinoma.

The DNA of the CDR3 is TGCGCCAGCAGCCAAGGAGTACACAACTCCTACGAGCAGTACTTC. Its protein product is CASSQGVHNSYEQYF. The V and J genes are TRBV4-1 and TRBJ2-7, with D unresolved. The CDR3 has 15 residues. CDR1 and CDR2 from the germline V gene are MGHRA and YSYEKL. V was shortened by 1 base and J by 0 bases, with 10 bases between the two germline ends.